This T cell receptor (beta chain) was observed in a study of cytomegalovirus exposure and HLA in healthy donors. Study conclusions and caveats: The presence/absence work took it that sequencing depth was about the same across donors. The study reported that TCR beta sequences accurately predicted HLA-A and HLA-B alleles in most subjects.

The CDR3 sequence is 17 residues long. Germline values: CDR1 SGHAT, CDR2 FQNNGV. V shed 1 base, J shed 5 bases, and the junction held 3 bases outside the gene matches. For this clone: The antigen is unknown.

In the PCR, 60 Vbeta and 13 Jbeta primers were used. Assay used: immunoSEQ multiplex PCR; TCRdb lists only in-frame clones, some missing. The table lists 150,000 to 200,000 clones, about 65% of them singletons. The clonotype comes from a man aged 35-49 years in good health and CMV-seropositive. The V gene is TRBV11-2, the J gene TRBJ2-4, with 15 bases that match TRBD2. Sequencing used PBMCs. In DNA, the CDR3 is TGTGCCAGCAGCTTAGGGGGACTAGCGGGGGGACAAAACATTCAGTACTTC. This translates into CASSLGGLAGGQNIQYF.